Below are 32 T cell receptor beta chains sequenced from a single sample in a study of blood T cell repertoires in COVID-19. Data came from immunoSEQ multiplex PCR; TCRdb stores just in-frame clones and leaves some out. Among 150,000 to 200,000 clones listed, about 80% were seen once. Material for sequencing was peripheral blood. Receptors were obtained from a man in his 70s with active or convalescent COVID-19.

This clone was seen a few times. The chain employs TRBV10-1 and TRBJ2-1, with D possibly matching TRBD1 (6 bases). This CDR3 is 12 amino acids long. V lost 2 bases, J lost 9 bases, and 8 bases lay in between. CDR1 is WNHNN, CDR2 SYGVQD, per germline (reference sequence). This CDR3 reads CASSEGTSEQFF. The CDR3 DNA sequence: TGCGCCAGCAGTGAGGGGACAAGTGAGCAGTTCTTC.

V is TRBV15 and J is TRBJ1-1; 11 nucleotides align to TRBD1. Germline CDR1 reads LNHNV; CDR2 reads YYDKDF (reference sequence). The CDR3 sequence is 15 residues long. The V segment lost 4 bases and the J segment 4 bases; nucleotides outside the gene matches: 5. This chain's CDR3 is CATSKGQGATTEAFF. DNA of the CDR3: TGTGCCACCAGCAAAGGACAGGGGGCGACCACTGAAGCTTTCTTT.

Here the CDR3 reads CASSLRPGSSYEQYF. CDR3 bases: TGCGCCAGCAGCTTGCGGCCGGGGAGCTCCTACGAGCAGTACTTC. The chain uses TRBV5-1 and TRBJ2-7; D might be TRBD2 (5 bases). The CDR3 covers 15 residues. Germline V gene lookup returns CDR1 SGHRS and CDR2 YFSETQ. Trimming left V 1 base short and J 0 bases short, with 11 bases between.

The chain recombines TRBV6-5 with TRBJ1-2; TRBD1 agrees at 9 bases. Per the germline V gene, CDR1 is MNHEY and CDR2 is SVGAGI. This CDR3 contains 15 residues. Losses at the gene ends were 4 bases for V and 8 bases for J; bases not matched to a gene: 11. The DNA of the CDR3 is TGTGCCAGCAGTTTGGACAGGGGAGGTGTCGGGGGCTACACCTTC. The encoded protein is CASSLDRGGVGGYTF.

This chain connects TRBV27 to TRBJ1-6; D is unclear. With 0 bases removed from V and 0 bases from J, the gap between germline ends came to 9 bases. Germline V gene sequence: CDR1 MNHEY, CDR2 SMNVEV (reference sequence). The CDR3 is 17 amino acids. The CDR3 nucleotides are TGTGCCAGCAGTTTATCGGAGGGTCTCTCCTATAATTCACCCCTCCACTTT. Translated, it gives CASSLSEGLSYNSPLHF.

V usage is TRBV2 and J usage is TRBJ2-3; no definite D call. Per germline, CDR1 SNHLY and CDR2 FYNNEI. The CDR3 runs 12 residues. Trimming took off 6 bases at V and 4 bases at J, with 8 bases between the two ends. The CDR3: CASSYSSDTQYF. The DNA for the CDR3 is TGTGCCAGCAGCTATTCGTCAGATACGCAGTATTTT.

V and J are TRBV5-1 and TRBJ1-2; 7 positions agree with TRBD1. V shed 3 bases, J shed 7 bases, and the junction held 6 bases outside the gene matches. CDR1 is SGHRS and CDR2 is YFSETQ in the germline V gene. CDR3 length: 13 residues. This CDR3 reads CASSSNDRAGYTF. Written as DNA, the CDR3 is TGCGCCAGCAGCTCCAACGACAGGGCTGGCTACACCTTC. Filled out from reference TRBV5-1 and TRBJ1-2, the complete variable domain reads KAGVTQTPRYLIKTRGQQVTLSCSPISGHRSVSWYQQTPGQGLQFLFEYFSETQRNKGNFPGRFSGRQFSNSRSEMNVSTLELGDSALYLCASSSNDRAGYTFGSGTRLTVV.

This rearrangement joins TRBV6-1 to TRBJ1-1; D is ambiguous. The germline V and J ends were trimmed by 1 base and 7 bases, with 10 bases remaining between them. This CDR3 comprises 13 residues. Germline loops: CDR1 MNHNS, CDR2 SASEGT. DNA of the CDR3: TGTGCCAGCAGTGAAGGAGGGCGGTTTGAAGCTTTCTTT. As protein: CASSEGGRFEAFF.

CDR3 loop: CAWSVGTQYEQYF. CDR3 in DNA: TGTGCCTGGAGTGTAGGGACTCAGTACGAGCAGTACTTC. The chain joins TRBV30 to TRBJ2-7; D possibly corresponds to TRBD2 (6 bases). V lost 0 bases, J lost 4 bases, and 10 bases lay in between. The CDR3 has 13 residues. Germline V lookup: CDR1 GTSNPN, CDR2 SVGIG (reference sequence).

V gene TRBV5-1 combines with J gene TRBJ1-1; tentatively, D is TRBD1 (6 bases). Germline V lookup: CDR1 SGHRS, CDR2 YFSETQ. V was clipped by 6 bases and J by 3 bases, with 15 bases between them. The CDR3 totals 14 residues. CDR3 sequence: CASILSPGDTEAFF. The CDR3, as DNA: TGCGCCAGCATCCTTTCTCCAGGGGACACTGAAGCTTTCTTT.

The chain has TRBV3-1 (or the pseudogene TRBV3-2) and TRBJ2-2; no definite D call. CDR1 and CDR2 from the germline V gene are LGHDT and YNNKEL (reference sequence). V was clipped by 8 bases and J by 7 bases, with 11 bases between them. This CDR3 comprises 12 residues. The DNA for the CDR3 is TGTGCCAGCGCTGCCACCAGCGGGGAGCTGTTTTTT. Amino acid sequence: CASAATSGELFF.

The chain uses TRBV7-9 and TRBJ2-5; possibly TRBD2 for D (5 bases). The CDR3 sequence is 15 residues long. Trimming took 4 bases from V and 3 from J, leaving 15 bases between them. Per germline, CDR1 SEHNR and CDR2 FQNEAQ (reference sequence). The CDR3 DNA sequence: TGTGCCAGCAGCTACCCCCAGCGGTCAGAAGAGACCCAGTACTTC. It is translated as CASSYPQRSEETQYF. Looking up the rest from reference TRBV7-9 and TRBJ2-5 gives the full variable domain: DTGVSQNPRHKITKRGQNVTFRCDPISEHNRLYWYRQTLGQGPEFLTYFQNEAQLEKSRLLSDRFSAERPKGSFSTLEIQRTEQGDSAMYLCASSYPQRSEETQYFGPGTRLLVL.

The rearrangement joins TRBV4-1 to TRBJ2-7; the match to TRBD2 covers 8 bases. Germline CDR1 MGHRA, CDR2 YSYEKL. The CDR3 is 17 residues long. The V and J ends lost 1 base and 2 bases, in that order; junction bases with no gene match: 10. CDR3 amino acids: CASSQGPLGREAYEQYF. The DNA for the CDR3 is TGCGCCAGCAGCCAAGGCCCCCTCGGGCGGGAGGCCTACGAGCAGTACTTC.

The chain couples TRBV11-2 to TRBJ2-2; 11 bases agree with TRBD2. CDR1 SGHAT and CDR2 FQNNGV come from the germline V gene. V was pared by 4 bases and J by 0 bases, with 4 bases of the junction left unmatched. The CDR3 has 17 amino acids. The CDR3 sequence: CASSSRLAGSNTGELFF. For the CDR3, the DNA is TGTGCCAGCAGCTCTAGACTAGCGGGATCGAACACCGGGGAGCTGTTTTTT.

The chain carries TRBV24-1 and TRBJ2-7, with 8 bases identical to TRBD1. Germline CDR1 is KGHDR and CDR2 is SFDVKD. This CDR3 has 13 amino acids. V was clipped by 8 bases and J by 2 bases; unmatched bases: 4. The CDR3 reads CATTRQGTYEQYF. DNA of the CDR3: TGTGCCACCACCAGACAGGGGACCTACGAGCAGTACTTC.

V gene TRBV30 combines with J gene TRBJ1-3; D may be TRBD1 (6 bases). This CDR3 region has 13 residues. Trimming removed 5 bases from V and 4 bases from J, with 12 bases in between. Germline CDR1 and CDR2: GTSNPN and SVGIG (reference sequence). CDR3 sequence: CAWQGTGGNTIYF. CDR3 bases: TGTGCCTGGCAGGGGACGGGAGGAAACACCATATATTTT.

The rearrangement links TRBV5-1 to TRBJ2-3, with 9 nucleotides matching TRBD1. The V gene's germline CDR1 is SGHRS and CDR2 YFSETQ. The ends lost 5 bases at V and 3 bases at J; junction bases unmatched: 1. The length of the CDR3 is 13 residues. CDR3 DNA sequence: TGCGCCAGCAGGGGACAGGGAACAGATACGCAGTATTTT. Its translation: CASRGQGTDTQYF.

The chain carries TRBV10-3 and TRBJ1-5; 8 bases map to TRBD1. V lost 10 bases to trimming and J lost 5 bases; unmatched junction nucleotides: 13. Germline V gene data show CDR1 as ENHRY and CDR2 as SYGVKD. The CDR3 sequence is 15 residues long. The CDR3 bases are TGTGCCACCGCCCACCGGGACAGGTCCTATCAGCCCCAGCATTTT. The encoded protein is CATAHRDRSYQPQHF.

This clone has more than one count but fewer than ten. The CDR3 DNA reads TGTGCCAGCTCACCACGGTTCGACAGGGAGACGACTGAAGCTTTCTTT. This gives the protein CASSPRFDRETTEAFF. This chain uses TRBV18 with TRBJ1-1; 7 bases align to TRBD1. J lost 5 bases, V lost 1 base, and 10 bases had no gene match. Germline CDR1 is KGHSH and CDR2 is LQKENI. This CDR3 contains 16 residues. Complete variable domain (other parts from reference TRBV18 and TRBJ1-1): NAGVMQNPRHLVRRRGQEARLRCSPMKGHSHVYWYRQLPEEGLKFMVYLQKENIIDESGMPKERFSAEFPKEGPSILRIQQVVRGDSAAYFCASSPRFDRETTEAFFGQGTRLTVV.

This rearrangement joins TRBV30 to TRBJ1-2; no reliable D call. The CDR3 is 12 residues long. Trimming removed 7 bases from V and 6 bases from J, with 15 bases in between. CDR1 is GTSNPN and CDR2 is SVGIG in the germline V gene (reference sequence). The CDR3 bases are TGTGCCTTAAGACAAAAGTGGCATGGCTACACCTTC. Encoded protein: CALRQKWHGYTF.

This chain joins TRBV19 and TRBJ1-4; 7 bases fit TRBD1. CDR1 is LNHDA, CDR2 SQIVND, per germline (reference sequence). The J segment lost 7 bases and the V segment lost 5 bases, leaving 7 bases of the junction unmatched. The CDR3 is made up of 14 amino acids. This chain's CDR3 is CASSPGTAPEKLFF. The CDR3 coding sequence is TGTGCCAGTAGTCCAGGGACAGCACCTGAAAAACTGTTTTTT.

This rearrangement joins TRBV18 to TRBJ1-5; D gene ambiguous. This CDR3 comprises 17 residues. V dropped 1 base and J dropped 4 bases, with 17 bases sitting between them. Germline-derived CDR1 and CDR2 are KGHSH and LQKENI. Written as DNA, the CDR3 is TGTGCCAGCTCACCACAGTCTCGGCGAGAGACTAATCAGCCCCAGCATTTT. Protein product: CASSPQSRRETNQPQHF.

V gene TRBV4-3 combines with J gene TRBJ1-6; D call uncertain. The CDR3 runs 13 residues. V lost 0 bases to trimming and J lost 11 bases, with 8 bases between them. CDR1 LGHNA and CDR2 YSLEER come from the germline V gene. The CDR3 region is CASSQDFAPPLHF. The CDR3 DNA is TGCGCCAGCAGCCAAGATTTCGCGCCACCCCTCCACTTT.

The chain employs TRBV18 and TRBJ2-3; D is possibly TRBD1 (6 bases). The CDR3 totals 14 residues. Trimming left V 6 bases short and J 3 bases short, with 13 bases between. Germline V gene sequence: CDR1 KGHSH, CDR2 LQKENI. The chain's CDR3 is CASSLRRGTDTQYF. CDR3 DNA: TGTGCCAGCTCGCTCCGTAGGGGGACAGATACGCAGTATTTT.

The CDR3 loop reads CASSTGTGRETQYF. In DNA, the CDR3 is TGTGCCAGCAGTACCGGGACAGGGAGAGAGACCCAGTACTTC. The chain couples TRBV6-5 to TRBJ2-5; 9 nucleotides align to TRBD1. Germline assignment: CDR1 MNHEY and CDR2 SVGAGI. V lost 5 bases and J lost 4; bases outside the gene matches: 5. CDR3 length equals 14 residues.

The CDR3 sequence is CASSPRGTGGGETQYF. The CDR3 nucleotides read TGTGCCAGCAGCCCCCGCGGGACAGGGGGCGGAGAGACCCAGTACTTC. The chain employs TRBV7-2 and TRBJ2-5, with 12 bases fitting TRBD1. The CDR3 is 16 residues long. V was clipped by 5 bases and J by 4 bases; unmatched bases: 8. CDR1 is SGHTA and CDR2 is FQGNSA in the germline V gene.

The gene calls are TRBV7-2 and TRBJ1-2; 8 nucleotides line up with TRBD1. The V gene end was trimmed by 5 bases and the J gene end by 6 bases; junction bases not matched to a gene: 8. The CDR3 is made up of 14 amino acids. Germline-derived CDR1 and CDR2 are SGHTA and FQGNSA. The CDR3 spells CASSVDRGIHGYTF. The CDR3 nucleotides read TGTGCCAGCAGCGTCGACAGGGGTATCCATGGCTACACCTTC.

The gene calls are TRBV19 and TRBJ2-1; no clear D. This CDR3 contains 14 residues. Germline CDR1 LNHDA, CDR2 SQIVND (reference sequence). Deletions cut 4 bases from V and 0 bases from J, with 7 bases between. The DNA for the CDR3 is TGTGCCAGTAGTACCTCTAGCTCCTACAATGAGCAGTTCTTC. Translating it yields CASSTSSSYNEQFF. Variable domain in full (rest from reference TRBV19 and TRBJ2-1): DGGITQSPKYLFRKEGQNVTLSCEQNLNHDAMYWYRQDPGQGLRLIYYSQIVNDFQKGDIAEGYSVSREKKESFPLTVTSAQKNPTAFYLCASSTSSSYNEQFFGPGTRLTVL.

This clone was seen only a few times. The chain recombines TRBV20-1 with TRBJ2-5; D might be TRBD1 (6 bases). Between the trimmed V and J ends, which lost 8 bases and 7 bases, there was a span of 8 bases. Germline CDR1 reads DFQATT; CDR2 reads SNEGSKA (reference sequence). The CDR3 has 9 residues. CDR3 sequence reads: CSLGGTQYF. The CDR3 DNA reads as TGCAGTTTAGGGGGGACCCAGTACTTC.

V and J are TRBV6-6 and TRBJ2-7, with D unclear. V was pared by 3 bases and J by 3 bases, with 12 bases between. Germline V gene sequence: CDR1 MNHNY, CDR2 SVGAGI (reference sequence). The CDR3 spans 14 residues. The CDR3 region is CASSYGGRNYEQYF. Here the CDR3 DNA reads TGTGCCAGCAGTTATGGCGGTCGAAACTACGAGCAGTACTTC.

This clone showed up many times. This chain joins TRBV4-2 and TRBJ1-2, with D possibly matching TRBD1 (5 bases). V lost 2 bases to trimming and J lost 1 base, with 14 bases between them. The CDR3 spans 16 residues. The V gene's germline CDR1 is LGHNA and CDR2 YNFKEQ. The CDR3 sequence is CASSQNVGASNYGYTF. CDR3 bases: TGTGCCAGCAGCCAAAATGTTGGGGCGAGTAACTATGGCTACACCTTC.

The chain combines TRBV7-2 with TRBJ1-2, with D possibly TRBD1 on 6 matching bases. The CDR3 totals 13 residues. Germline V gene lookup returns CDR1 SGHTA and CDR2 FQGNSA. V was shortened by 2 bases and J by 9 bases, with 13 bases between the two germline ends. The CDR3 loop is CASSLMGGASYTF. In DNA, the CDR3 is TGTGCCAGCAGCTTAATGGGGGGGGCGAGCTACACCTTC.